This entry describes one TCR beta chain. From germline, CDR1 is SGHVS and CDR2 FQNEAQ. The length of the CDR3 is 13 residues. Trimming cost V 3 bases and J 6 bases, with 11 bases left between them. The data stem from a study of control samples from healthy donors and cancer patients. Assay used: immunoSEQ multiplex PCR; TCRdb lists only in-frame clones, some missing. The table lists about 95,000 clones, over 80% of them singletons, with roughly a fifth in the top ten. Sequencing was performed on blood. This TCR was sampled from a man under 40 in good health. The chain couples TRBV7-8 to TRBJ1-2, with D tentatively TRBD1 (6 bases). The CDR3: CASSLLGADGYTF. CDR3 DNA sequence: TGTGCCAGCAGCTTGTTGGGGGCGGATGGCTACACCTTC.